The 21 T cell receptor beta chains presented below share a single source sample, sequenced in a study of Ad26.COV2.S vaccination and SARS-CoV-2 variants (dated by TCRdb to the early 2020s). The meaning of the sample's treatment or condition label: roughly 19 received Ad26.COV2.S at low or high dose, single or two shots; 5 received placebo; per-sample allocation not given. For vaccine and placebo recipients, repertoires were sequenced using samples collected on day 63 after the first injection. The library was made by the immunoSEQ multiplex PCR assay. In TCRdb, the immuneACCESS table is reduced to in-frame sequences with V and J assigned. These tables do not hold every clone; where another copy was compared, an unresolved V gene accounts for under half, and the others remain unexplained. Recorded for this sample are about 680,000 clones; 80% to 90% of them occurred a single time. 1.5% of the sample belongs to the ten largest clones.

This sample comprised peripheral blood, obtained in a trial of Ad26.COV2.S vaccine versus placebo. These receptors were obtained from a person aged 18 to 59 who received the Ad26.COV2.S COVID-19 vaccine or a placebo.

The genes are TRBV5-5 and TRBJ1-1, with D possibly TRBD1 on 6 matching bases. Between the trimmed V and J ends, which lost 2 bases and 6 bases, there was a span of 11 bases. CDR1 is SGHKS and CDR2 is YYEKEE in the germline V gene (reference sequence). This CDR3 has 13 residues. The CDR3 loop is CASSFFGQPEAFF. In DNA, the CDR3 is TGTGCCAGCAGCTTCTTCGGACAGCCTGAAGCTTTCTTT. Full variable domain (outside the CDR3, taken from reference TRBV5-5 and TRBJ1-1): DAGVTQSPTHLIKTRGQQVTLRCSPISGHKSVSWYQQVLGQGPQFIFQYYEKEERGRGNFPDRFSARQFPNYSSELNVNALLLGDSALYLCASSFFGQPEAFFGQGTRLTVV.

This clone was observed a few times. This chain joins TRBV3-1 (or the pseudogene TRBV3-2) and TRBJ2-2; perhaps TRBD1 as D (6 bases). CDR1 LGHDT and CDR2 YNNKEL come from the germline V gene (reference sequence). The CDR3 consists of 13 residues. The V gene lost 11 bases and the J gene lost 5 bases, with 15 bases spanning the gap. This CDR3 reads CAHGKGETGELFF. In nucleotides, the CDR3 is TGTGCCCACGGGAAGGGGGAGACCGGGGAGCTGTTTTTT.

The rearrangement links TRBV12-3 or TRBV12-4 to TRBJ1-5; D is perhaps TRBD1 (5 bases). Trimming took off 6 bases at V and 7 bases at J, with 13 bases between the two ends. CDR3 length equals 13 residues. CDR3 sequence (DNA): TGTGCCAGCAGCCAGGGCCCGGGGCAGCCCCAGCATTTT. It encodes CASSQGPGQPQHF.

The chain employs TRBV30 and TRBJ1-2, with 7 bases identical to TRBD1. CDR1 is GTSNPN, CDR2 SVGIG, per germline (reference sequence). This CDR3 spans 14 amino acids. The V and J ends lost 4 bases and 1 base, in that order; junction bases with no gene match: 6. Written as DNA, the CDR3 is TGTGCCTGGACCGGGACAGAGATTAACTATGGCTACACCTTC. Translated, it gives CAWTGTEINYGYTF.

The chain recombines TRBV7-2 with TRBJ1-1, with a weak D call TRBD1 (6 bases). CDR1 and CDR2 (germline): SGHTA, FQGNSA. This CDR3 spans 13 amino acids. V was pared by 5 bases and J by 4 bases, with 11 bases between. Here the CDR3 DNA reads TGTGCCAGCAGCGCGGACAGAATCACTGAAGCTTTCTTT. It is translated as CASSADRITEAFF.

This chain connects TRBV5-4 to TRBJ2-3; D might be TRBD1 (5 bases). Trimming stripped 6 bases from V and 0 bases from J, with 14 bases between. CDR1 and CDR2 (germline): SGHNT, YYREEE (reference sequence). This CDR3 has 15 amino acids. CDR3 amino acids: CASTMMTASTDTQYF. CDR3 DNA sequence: TGTGCCAGCACCATGATGACAGCTAGCACAGATACGCAGTATTTT.

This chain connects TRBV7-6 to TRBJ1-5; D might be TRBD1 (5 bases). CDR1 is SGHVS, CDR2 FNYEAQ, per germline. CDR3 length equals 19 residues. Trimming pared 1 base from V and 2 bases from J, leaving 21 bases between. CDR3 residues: CASSLEPPIGRAGNQPQHF. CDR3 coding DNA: TGTGCCAGCAGCTTAGAGCCCCCTATCGGCAGGGCGGGCAATCAGCCCCAGCATTTT.

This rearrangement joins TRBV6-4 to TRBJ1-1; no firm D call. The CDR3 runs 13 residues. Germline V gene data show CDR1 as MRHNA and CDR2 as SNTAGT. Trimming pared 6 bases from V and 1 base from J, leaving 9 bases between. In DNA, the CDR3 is TGTGCCAGCAGAGGACCGCAGAACACTGAAGCTTTCTTT. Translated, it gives CASRGPQNTEAFF.

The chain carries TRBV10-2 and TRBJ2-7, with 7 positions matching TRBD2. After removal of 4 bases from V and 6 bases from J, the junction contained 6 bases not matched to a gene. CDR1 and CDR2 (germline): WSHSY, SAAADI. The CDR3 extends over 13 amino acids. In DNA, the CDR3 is TGCGCCAGCAGTGTAGCCTCGGGAGGCGAGCAGTACTTC. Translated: CASSVASGGEQYF.

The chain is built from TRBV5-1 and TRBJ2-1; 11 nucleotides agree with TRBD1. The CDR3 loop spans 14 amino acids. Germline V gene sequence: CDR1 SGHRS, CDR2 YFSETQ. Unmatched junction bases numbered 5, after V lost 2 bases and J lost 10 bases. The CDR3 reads CASSFGTGGGEQFF. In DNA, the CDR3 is TGCGCCAGCAGCTTTGGGACAGGGGGAGGGGAGCAGTTCTTC.

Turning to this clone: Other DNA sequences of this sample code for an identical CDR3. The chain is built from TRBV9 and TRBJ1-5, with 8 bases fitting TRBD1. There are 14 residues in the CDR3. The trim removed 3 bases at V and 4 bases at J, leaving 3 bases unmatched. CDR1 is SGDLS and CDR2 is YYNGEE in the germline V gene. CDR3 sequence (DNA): TGTGCCAGCAGCGCCGGACAGGGTAATCAGCCCCAGCATTTT. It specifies CASSAGQGNQPQHF.

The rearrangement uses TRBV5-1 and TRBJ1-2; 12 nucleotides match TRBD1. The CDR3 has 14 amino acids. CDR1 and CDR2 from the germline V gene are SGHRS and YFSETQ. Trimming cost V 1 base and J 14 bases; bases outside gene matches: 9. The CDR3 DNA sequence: TGCGCCAGCAGCTTGTGGGGGACAGGGGGCGGCTGGACCTTC. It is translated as CASSLWGTGGGWTF.

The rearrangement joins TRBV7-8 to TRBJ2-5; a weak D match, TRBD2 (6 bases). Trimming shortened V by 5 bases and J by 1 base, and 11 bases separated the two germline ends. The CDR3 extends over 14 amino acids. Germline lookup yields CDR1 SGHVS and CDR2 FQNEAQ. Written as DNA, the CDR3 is TGTGCCAGCAGCCGAGGACTAATCCAAGAGACCCAGTACTTC. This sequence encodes CASSRGLIQETQYF.

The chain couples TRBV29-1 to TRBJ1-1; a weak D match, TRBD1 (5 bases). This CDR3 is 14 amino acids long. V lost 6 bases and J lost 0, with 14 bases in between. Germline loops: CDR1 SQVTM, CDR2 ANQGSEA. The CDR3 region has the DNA TGCAGCGTGAGGCAGGCGGGGGTGAACACTGAAGCTTTCTTT. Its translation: CSVRQAGVNTEAFF.

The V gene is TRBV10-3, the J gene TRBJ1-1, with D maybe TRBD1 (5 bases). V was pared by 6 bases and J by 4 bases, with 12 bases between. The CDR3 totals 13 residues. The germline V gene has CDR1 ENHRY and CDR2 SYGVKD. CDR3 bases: TGTGCCATCAGACAGGATGGGGTCACTGAAGCTTTCTTT. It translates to CAIRQDGVTEAFF.

CDR3 sequence (DNA): TGTGCCAGCAATGGACAGGGGGCGGGGGTAGATACGCAGTATTTT. Its protein product is CASNGQGAGVDTQYF. This rearrangement joins TRBV25-1 to TRBJ2-3; 11 bases align to TRBD1. The CDR3 covers 15 residues. Trimming cost V 7 bases and J 5 bases; bases outside gene matches: 8. Germline CDR1 reads MGHDK; CDR2 reads SYGVNS.

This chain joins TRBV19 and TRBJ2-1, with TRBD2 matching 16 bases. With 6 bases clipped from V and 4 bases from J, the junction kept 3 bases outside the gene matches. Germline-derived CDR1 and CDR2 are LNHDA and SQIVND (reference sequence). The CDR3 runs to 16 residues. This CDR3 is CASSRGLAGGYNEQFF. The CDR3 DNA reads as TGTGCCAGTAGCCGGGGACTAGCGGGGGGGTACAATGAGCAGTTCTTC.

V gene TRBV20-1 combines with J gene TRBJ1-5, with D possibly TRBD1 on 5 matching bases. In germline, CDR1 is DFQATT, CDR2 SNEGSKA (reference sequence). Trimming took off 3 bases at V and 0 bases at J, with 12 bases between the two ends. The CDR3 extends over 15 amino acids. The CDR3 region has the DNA TGCAGTGCTAGTACAGGTTTCAATAGCAATCAGCCCCAGCATTTT. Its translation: CSASTGFNSNQPQHF.

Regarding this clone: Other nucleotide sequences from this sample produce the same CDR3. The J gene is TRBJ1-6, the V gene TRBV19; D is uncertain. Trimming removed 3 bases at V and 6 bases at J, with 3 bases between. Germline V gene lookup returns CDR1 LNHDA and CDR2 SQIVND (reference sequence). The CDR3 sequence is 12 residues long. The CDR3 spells CASSILNSPLHF. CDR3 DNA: TGTGCCAGTAGTATCCTTAATTCACCCCTCCACTTT.

CDR3: CASSEYFLAGNTGELFF. The CDR3 nucleotides read TGTGCCAGCAGTGAATATTTTCTAGCGGGAAACACCGGGGAGCTGTTTTTT. The chain joins TRBV25-1 to TRBJ2-2, with TRBD2 matching 9 bases. This CDR3 is built from 17 residues. CDR1 MGHDK and CDR2 SYGVNS come from the germline V gene. With V trimmed by 0 bases and J by 2 bases, 4 bases remained unmatched.

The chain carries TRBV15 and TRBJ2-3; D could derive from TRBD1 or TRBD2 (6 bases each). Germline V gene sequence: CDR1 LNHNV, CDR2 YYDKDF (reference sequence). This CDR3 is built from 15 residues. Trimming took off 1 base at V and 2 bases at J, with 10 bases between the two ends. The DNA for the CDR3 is TGTGCCACCAGCAGAGGACAGGACTACACAGATACGCAGTATTTT. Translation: CATSRGQDYTDTQYF. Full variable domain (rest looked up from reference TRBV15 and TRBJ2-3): DAMVIQNPRYQVTQFGKPVTLSCSQTLNHNVMYWYQQKSSQAPKLLFHYYDKDFNNEADTPDNFQSRRPNTSFCFLDIRSPGLGDTAMYLCATSRGQDYTDTQYFGPGTRLTVL.